The 24 T cell receptor beta chains below come from one sample, sequenced in a study of cytomegalovirus exposure and HLA in healthy donors. A multiplex PCR was run with 60 Vbeta primers and 13 Jbeta primers. Clones were read by immunoSEQ multiplex PCR, and TCRdb kept only the in-frame ones, dropping some. The data hold approximately 100,000 clones, with about 70% observed a single time. Input material: PBMCs. The receptor set was obtained from a female donor in good health and CMV-seronegative.

This chain connects TRBV27 to TRBJ1-2; D unresolved. The CDR3 length is 13 residues. Between the trimmed V and J ends, which lost 2 bases and 3 bases, there was a span of 7 bases. Germline CDR1 reads MNHEY; CDR2 reads SMNVEV (reference sequence). Here the CDR3 DNA reads TGTGCCAGCAGTTTACGGGTCGACTATGGCTACACCTTC. Its protein product is CASSLRVDYGYTF.

The chain joins TRBV19 to TRBJ1-4; D unclear. Trimming cost V 5 bases and J 5 bases, with 18 bases left between them. CDR3 size: 16 residues. Germline CDR1 is LNHDA and CDR2 is SQIVND (reference sequence). Written as DNA, the CDR3 is TGTGCCAGTAGTGCCAGGCCTTTCGCAAGAAATGAAAAACTGTTTTTT. Translation: CASSARPFARNEKLFF.

J is TRBJ2-1 and V is TRBV7-9; 9 bases are a match to TRBD1. V shed 4 bases, J shed 2 bases, and the junction held 3 bases outside the gene matches. This CDR3 is built from 15 residues. Germline V gene sequence: CDR1 SEHNR, CDR2 FQNEAQ (reference sequence). This CDR3 reads CASSSGQGAYNEQFF. DNA of the CDR3: TGTGCCAGCAGCTCGGGACAGGGAGCCTACAATGAGCAGTTCTTC.

This clone has more than one count but fewer than ten. The genes are TRBV6-1 and TRBJ2-3, with TRBD1 as a possible D gene (5 bases). This CDR3 comprises 13 residues. Trimming left V 6 bases short and J 3 bases short, with 10 bases between. Germline-derived CDR1 and CDR2 are MNHNS and SASEGT. CDR3: CASSRARTDTQYF. Written as DNA, the CDR3 is TGTGCCAGCAGCAGGGCACGAACAGATACGCAGTATTTT.

J is TRBJ1-3 and V is TRBV19, with TRBD1 identical over 9 bases. J gave up 9 bases and V 8 bases, and 11 bases lay outside the gene matches. There are 14 residues in the CDR3. Germline lookup yields CDR1 LNHDA and CDR2 SQIVND (reference sequence). CDR3 residues: CASRAGQGHRTIYF. The CDR3 DNA reads TGTGCCAGTCGTGCCGGACAGGGGCACCGCACCATATATTTT. Full variable domain (remainder filled in from reference TRBV19 and TRBJ1-3): DGGITQSPKYLFRKEGQNVTLSCEQNLNHDAMYWYRQDPGQGLRLIYYSQIVNDFQKGDIAEGYSVSREKKESFPLTVTSAQKNPTAFYLCASRAGQGHRTIYFGEGSWLTVV.

The rearrangement uses TRBV7-2 and TRBJ1-1; TRBD1 is a possible D gene (5 bases). Germline lookup yields CDR1 SGHTA and CDR2 FQGNSA. The CDR3 covers 14 residues. With 5 bases removed from V and 0 bases from J, the gap between germline ends came to 10 bases. Here the CDR3 reads CASSPGHMNTEAFF. For the CDR3, the DNA is TGTGCCAGCAGCCCAGGGCATATGAACACTGAAGCTTTCTTT.

CDR3 sequence: CASSLGDWAGNTIYF. CDR3 coding DNA: TGCGCCAGCAGCTTGGGGGACTGGGCTGGAAACACCATATATTTT. The V call is TRBV5-1, the J call TRBJ1-3, with D possibly TRBD1 on 5 matching bases. This CDR3 has 15 amino acids. In germline, CDR1 is SGHRS, CDR2 YFSETQ. The V end was cut by 0 bases, the J end by 2 bases, with 9 bases between.

This clone was recorded only once. The chain recombines TRBV18 with TRBJ2-1, with a tentative D call TRBD1 (5 bases). V lost 11 bases, J lost 7 bases, and 39 bases lay in between. Germline V CDR1 and CDR2: KGHSH, LQKENI. This CDR3 has 20 amino acids. CDR3 amino acids: CASRPLGRLPIAPTLNEQFF. The CDR3 region has the DNA TGTGCCTCCCGTCCGTTGGGGCGCCTTCCCATAGCCCCCACACTGAATGAGCAGTTCTTC.

On this clone: Compared with germline, one end of the junction differs, possibly owing to a read error. The chain carries TRBV11-3 and TRBJ1-1, with 9 nucleotides matching TRBD1. The germline gives CDR1 SGHNT, CDR2 YENEEA. This CDR3 has 15 amino acids. The CDR3 sequence is CASGLGTPGQGEAFF. DNA of the CDR3: TGTGCCAGCGGCTTAGGAACACCGGGACAGGGTGAAGCTTTCTTT.

This chain joins TRBV30 and TRBJ2-7; D might be TRBD2 (5 bases). Germline V gene lookup returns CDR1 GTSNPN and CDR2 SVGIG (reference sequence). The V and J ends lost 2 bases and 2 bases respectively, with 13 bases between them. This CDR3 has 14 amino acids. The CDR3 spells CAWSSKDGTYEQYF. The CDR3, as DNA: TGTGCCTGGAGTTCGAAGGACGGGACCTACGAGCAGTACTTC. Looking up the rest from reference TRBV30 and TRBJ2-7 gives the full variable domain: SQTIHQWPATLVQPVGSPLSLECTVEGTSNPNLYWYRQAAGRGLQLLFYSVGIGQISSEVPQNLSASRPQDRQFILSSKKLLLSDSGFYLCAWSSKDGTYEQYFGPGTRLTVT.

The chain is built from TRBV13 and TRBJ2-6; D unresolved. The V gene lost 3 bases and the J gene lost 4 bases, with 13 bases spanning the gap. The CDR3 runs 16 residues. CDR1 is PRHDT, CDR2 FYEKMQ, per germline (reference sequence). CDR3 sequence: CASSFSRRSGANVLTF. The CDR3 nucleotides are TGTGCCAGCAGCTTTTCGAGGAGATCCGGGGCCAACGTCCTGACTTTC.

This clone turned up a few times. This chain uses TRBV28 with TRBJ2-1; D is possibly TRBD1 (6 bases). V was cut by 8 bases and J by 4 bases, with 9 bases left in between. Germline loops: CDR1 MDHEN, CDR2 SYDVKM. The CDR3 has 12 amino acids. The CDR3 here is CASWQGYNEQFF. The CDR3 coding sequence is TGTGCCAGCTGGCAGGGGTACAATGAGCAGTTCTTC.

Of note for this clone: The junction departs from the called germline gene at one end, perhaps through a read error. The gene calls are TRBV2 and TRBJ2-7, with D possibly TRBD1 on 6 matching bases. Germline V gene data show CDR1 as SNHLY and CDR2 as FYNNEI. CDR3 size: 12 residues. CDR3 DNA sequence: TGTGCCAGCAGTGCGGACAGCTACGAGCGGTACTTC. Residues: CASSADSYERYF.

CDR3 region: CASRDYEYEQYF. In DNA, the CDR3 is TGTGCCAGCAGGGACTATGAATACGAGCAGTACTTC. The V call is TRBV6-1, the J call TRBJ2-7; possibly TRBD2 for D (6 bases). V gave up 6 bases and J gave up 4 bases, with 10 bases separating them. The CDR3 runs to 12 residues. Per germline, CDR1 MNHNS and CDR2 SASEGT.

This rearrangement joins TRBV30 to TRBJ2-2, with 8 bases that match TRBD1. This CDR3 contains 15 residues. Germline-derived CDR1 and CDR2 are GTSNPN and SVGIG (reference sequence). V lost 3 bases to trimming and J lost 0 bases; unmatched junction nucleotides: 3. The CDR3 sequence: CAWSADRANTGELFF. CDR3 nucleotides: TGTGCCTGGAGCGCGGACAGGGCGAACACCGGGGAGCTGTTTTTT. The whole variable domain, filled in from reference TRBV30 and TRBJ2-2, reads SQTIHQWPATLVQPVGSPLSLECTVEGTSNPNLYWYRQAAGRGLQLLFYSVGIGQISSEVPQNLSASRPQDRQFILSSKKLLLSDSGFYLCAWSADRANTGELFFGEGSRLTVL.

This chain links TRBV25-1 with TRBJ1-2; 8 bases are a match to TRBD1. Germline loops: CDR1 MGHDK, CDR2 SYGVNS. The CDR3 is 14 amino acids. The V and J ends lost 3 bases and 7 bases, in that order; junction bases with no gene match: 7. The CDR3 loop is CASSDVRGRVGYTF. The CDR3 nucleotides read TGTGCCAGCAGTGATGTCAGGGGGCGCGTTGGCTACACCTTC.

This clone was found a few times. The chain employs TRBV7-9 and TRBJ1-2; D perhaps matches TRBD1 (5 bases). V dropped 3 bases and J dropped 3 bases, with 17 bases sitting between them. The CDR3 extends over 16 amino acids. CDR1 and CDR2 (germline): SEHNR, FQNEAQ (reference sequence). The CDR3 DNA sequence: TGTGCCAGCAGCTTCGAATCTATCAGGGAATACTATGGCTACACCTTC. This gives the protein CASSFESIREYYGYTF. Looking up the rest from reference TRBV7-9 and TRBJ1-2 gives the full variable domain: DTGVSQNPRHKITKRGQNVTFRCDPISEHNRLYWYRQTLGQGPEFLTYFQNEAQLEKSRLLSDRFSAERPKGSFSTLEIQRTEQGDSAMYLCASSFESIREYYGYTFGSGTRLTVV.

The chain has TRBV9 and TRBJ2-5; 12 bases agree with TRBD2. The junction had 3 bases not matched to a gene; V was cut back by 3 bases and J by 0 bases. Germline V gene data show CDR1 as SGDLS and CDR2 as YYNGEE. The CDR3 totals 16 residues. The CDR3, as DNA: TGTGCCAGCAGCGCCGGACTAGCGGGGTACCAAGAGACCCAGTACTTC. Translation gives CASSAGLAGYQETQYF.

V gene TRBV18 combines with J gene TRBJ1-1; TRBD1 matches at 12 bases. The CDR3 has 14 residues. Germline V gene lookup returns CDR1 KGHSH and CDR2 LQKENI. Germline trimming cut 3 bases from V and 4 bases from J; bases unmatched to any gene: 0. The CDR3 coding sequence is TGTGCCAGCTCACCGGGACAGGGGGCCACTGAAGCTTTCTTT. It specifies CASSPGQGATEAFF.

This clone has more than one count but fewer than ten. The chain couples TRBV6-5 to TRBJ1-6; D possibly corresponds to TRBD1 (5 bases). CDR3 length: 15 residues. Looked up from germline, CDR1 is MNHEY and CDR2 is SVGAGI. Trimming removed 2 bases at V and 7 bases at J, with 12 bases between. The DNA for the CDR3 is TGTGCCAGCAGTTACCAGGGCTCCGGCAATTCACCCCTCCACTTT. As protein: CASSYQGSGNSPLHF.

The V gene is TRBV6-1, the J gene TRBJ1-2, with 7 bases aligning to TRBD1. V was clipped by 6 bases and J by 6 bases; unmatched bases: 10. The CDR3 spans 14 residues. Germline CDR1 and CDR2: MNHNS and SASEGT. CDR3 region: CASSPDRLKNGYTF. For the CDR3, the DNA is TGTGCCAGCAGCCCGGACAGGCTTAAAAATGGCTACACCTTC.

CDR3 in amino acids: CASSYWGAGGGDTQYF. CDR3 nucleotide sequence: TGTGCCAGCAGTTACTGGGGAGCGGGAGGGGGAGATACGCAGTATTTT. The chain recombines TRBV6-5 with TRBJ2-3; 10 nucleotides line up with TRBD2. V lost 1 base, J lost 5 bases, and 6 bases stayed unmatched. Germline V lookup: CDR1 MNHEY, CDR2 SVGAGI. This CDR3 is built from 16 residues.

The chain employs TRBV27 and TRBJ2-3; possible D gene TRBD2, 6 bases. The CDR3 extends over 17 amino acids. Germline CDR1 MNHEY, CDR2 SMNVEV (reference sequence). V was shortened by 3 bases and J by 1 base, with 17 bases between the two germline ends. The CDR3 DNA sequence: TGTGCCAGCAGTTTGTTCGCGCTAGCGAGGGGCACAGATACGCAGTATTTT. It translates to CASSLFALARGTDTQYF.

CDR3 in amino acids: CASSSHREGWADTQYF. The CDR3 nucleotides read TGTGCCAGCAGCTCCCACAGGGAAGGGTGGGCAGATACGCAGTATTTT. The chain is built from TRBV9 and TRBJ2-3, with TRBD1 as a possible D gene (6 bases). Trimming took off 4 bases at V and 4 bases at J, with 19 bases between the two ends. This CDR3 comprises 16 residues. Germline V lookup: CDR1 SGDLS, CDR2 YYNGEE.